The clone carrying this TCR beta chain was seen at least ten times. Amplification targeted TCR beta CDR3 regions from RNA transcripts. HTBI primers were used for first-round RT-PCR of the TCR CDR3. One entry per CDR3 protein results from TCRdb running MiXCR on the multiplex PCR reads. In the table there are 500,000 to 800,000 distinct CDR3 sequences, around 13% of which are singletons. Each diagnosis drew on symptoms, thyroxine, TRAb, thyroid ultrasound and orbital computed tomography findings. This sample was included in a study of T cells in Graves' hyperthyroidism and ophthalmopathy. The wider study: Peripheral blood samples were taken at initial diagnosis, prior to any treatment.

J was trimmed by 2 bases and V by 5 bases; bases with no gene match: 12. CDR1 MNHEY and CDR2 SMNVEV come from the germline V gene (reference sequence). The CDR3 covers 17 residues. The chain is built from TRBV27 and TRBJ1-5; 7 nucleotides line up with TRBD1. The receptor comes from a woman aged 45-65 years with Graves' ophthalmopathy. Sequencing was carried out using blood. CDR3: CASSPLTGLHGNQPQHF. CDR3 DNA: TGTGCCAGCAGTCCGTTGACAGGGCTCCATGGCAATCAGCCCCAGCATTTT.